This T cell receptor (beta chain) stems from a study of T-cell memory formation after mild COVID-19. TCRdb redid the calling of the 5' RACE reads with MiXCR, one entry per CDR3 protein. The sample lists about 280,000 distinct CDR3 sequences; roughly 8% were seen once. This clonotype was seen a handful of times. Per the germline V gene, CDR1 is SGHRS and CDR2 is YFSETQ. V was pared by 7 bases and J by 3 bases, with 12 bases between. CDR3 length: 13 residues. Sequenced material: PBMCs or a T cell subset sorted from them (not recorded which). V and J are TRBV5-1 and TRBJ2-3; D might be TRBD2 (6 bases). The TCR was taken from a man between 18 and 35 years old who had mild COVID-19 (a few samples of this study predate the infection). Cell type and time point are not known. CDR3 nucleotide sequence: TGCGCCAGCGGGCGGGGAGGAACAGATACGCAGTATTTT. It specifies CASGRGGTDTQYF.